This T cell receptor (beta chain) was captured in a study of T cells in women clearing cervical HPV infection. Findings and limits, study-wide: Repertoire richness, not evenness, was significantly elevated in CIN3+ cases versus controls. Cases and controls were distinguished at AUC 0.83 by richness and V genes.

About this clone itself: As yet, its antigen is unknown. The read terminates 3 residues before the CDR3 end, so the remaining end is supplied by the germline J gene.

The CDR3 spans 15 residues. Germline V gene lookup returns CDR1 MNHEY and CDR2 SVGEGT. Trimming took 10 bases from V and 2 from J; bases not matched to a gene: 13. TCR beta CDR3 amplified by multiplex PCR from approximately 1,200 ng genomic DNA. The assay was immunoSEQ multiplex PCR, and TCRdb's table has in-frame clones only and misses some. Its table records more than 30,000 clones. The receptor's source is a woman aged 18-70 years with a cervical HPV16 infection that either progressed to CIN3+ or cleared (not recorded which). The sequenced material came from blood buffy coat. J is TRBJ2-7 and V is TRBV6-2 or TRBV6-3, with 8 bases fitting TRBD2. The CDR3 DNA, read in part, is TGTGCCACCACATCGCCGGGACTAGTGACCTACGAG. The encoded protein is CATTSPGLVTYE. The CDR3 as a whole reads CATTSPGLVTYEQYF.